The clone carrying this T cell receptor beta chain was counted only a few times. Generated by immunoSEQ multiplex PCR, the TCRdb table keeps only in-frame clones and is missing some. The sample includes roughly 56,000 clones, about 85% of them seen just once. The sample's time point: after dendritic cell vaccination, including at tumor progression/relapse. Trimming removed 7 bases from V and 4 bases from J; junction bases left unmatched: 8. Germline V gene data show CDR1 as SQVTM and CDR2 as ANQGSEA. The CDR3 is 13 amino acids. The data are from a study of glioma-infiltrating T cells after dendritic cell vaccination.

This material consisted of blood, taken after dendritic cell vaccination. This TCR was sampled from a human donor with glioblastoma. The chain couples TRBV29-1 to TRBJ1-1; TRBD1 matches at 8 bases. This CDR3 is CSARGQGSTEAFF. For the CDR3, the DNA is TGCAGCGCTCGAGGACAGGGAAGCACTGAAGCTTTCTTT.